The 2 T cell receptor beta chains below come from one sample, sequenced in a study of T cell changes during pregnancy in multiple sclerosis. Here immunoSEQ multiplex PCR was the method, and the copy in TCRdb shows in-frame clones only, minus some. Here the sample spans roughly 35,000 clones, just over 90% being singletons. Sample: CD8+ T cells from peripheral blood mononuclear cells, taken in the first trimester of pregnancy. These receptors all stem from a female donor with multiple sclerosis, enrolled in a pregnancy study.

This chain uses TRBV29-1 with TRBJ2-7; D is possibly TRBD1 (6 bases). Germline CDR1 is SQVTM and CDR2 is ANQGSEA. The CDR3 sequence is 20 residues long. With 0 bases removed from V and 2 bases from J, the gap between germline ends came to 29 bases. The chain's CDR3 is CSVEDRRDRNQNSIPYEQYF. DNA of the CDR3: TGCAGCGTTGAAGATCGAAGAGACAGGAATCAAAACTCGATCCCCTACGAGCAGTACTTC.

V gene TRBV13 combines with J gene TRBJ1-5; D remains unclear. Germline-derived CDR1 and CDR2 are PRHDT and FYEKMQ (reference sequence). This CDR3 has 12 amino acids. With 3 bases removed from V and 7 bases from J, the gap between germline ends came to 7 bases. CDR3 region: CASSFGAQPQHF. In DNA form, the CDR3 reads TGTGCCAGCAGCTTTGGAGCGCAGCCCCAGCATTTT.